This T cell receptor beta chain stems from a study of early T cells in non-severe SARS-CoV-2 infection. For the study at large: Alpha and beta chains were unpaired, from unsorted whole-blood bulk RNA.

CDR3 size: 13 residues. The V gene lost 5 bases and the J gene lost 2 bases, with 10 bases spanning the gap. CDR1 and CDR2 from the germline V gene are DFQATT and SNEGSKA (reference sequence). MiXCR was run by TCRdb on the 5' RACE reads, yielding one entry per CDR3 protein. The sample carries 65,000 to 95,000 distinct CDR3 sequences, more than 13% recorded once. This clonotype occurred many times. Sequences were obtained from whole blood. This receptor was taken from an adult who was a healthcare worker with PCR-confirmed SARS-CoV-2 infection or an uninfected control (not recorded which). The rearrangement links TRBV20-1 to TRBJ1-5; D unresolved. In DNA form, the CDR3 reads TGCAGTGCTGCACAGACGGGCAATCAGCCCCAGCATTTT. It specifies CSAAQTGNQPQHF.